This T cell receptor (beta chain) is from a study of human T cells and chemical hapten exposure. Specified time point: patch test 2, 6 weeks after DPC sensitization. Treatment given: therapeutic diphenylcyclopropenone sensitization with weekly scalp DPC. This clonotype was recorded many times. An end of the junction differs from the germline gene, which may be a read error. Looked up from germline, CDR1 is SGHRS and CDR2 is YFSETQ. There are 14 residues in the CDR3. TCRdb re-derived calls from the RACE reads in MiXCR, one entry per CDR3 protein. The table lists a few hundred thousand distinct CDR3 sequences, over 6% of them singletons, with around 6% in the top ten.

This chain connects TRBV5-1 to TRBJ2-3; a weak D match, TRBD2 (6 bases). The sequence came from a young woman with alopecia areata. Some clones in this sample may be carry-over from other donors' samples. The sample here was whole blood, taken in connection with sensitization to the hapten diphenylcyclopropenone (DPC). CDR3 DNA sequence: TGTGCCAGCAGCTTGGGGCTAGCGACAGATACGCAGTATTTT. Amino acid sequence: CASSLGLATDTQYF. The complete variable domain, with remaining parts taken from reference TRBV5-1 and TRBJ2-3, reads KAGVTQTPRYLIKTRGQQVTLSCSPISGHRSVSWYQQTPGQGLQFLFEYFSETQRNKGNFPGRFSGRQFSNSRSEMNVSTLELGDSALYLCASSLGLATDTQYFGPGTRLTVL.